This T cell receptor (beta chain) was recovered during a study of cytotoxic CD8 clonotypes in ibrutinib-treated CLL. On the study more broadly: Results showed 24 partial and 2 complete responses; following median around six years, around 15 remained remitted, roughly 12 advanced.

Investigators sourced about 2 micrograms of genomic DNA from cryopreserved PBMCs for TCR beta libraries. Only in-frame clones appear in the TCRdb table, and some are missing; sequencing was by immunoSEQ multiplex PCR. The table includes approximately 280,000 clones, about 72% detected once. About this clone itself: Its antigen is unidentified.

CDR1 is SGHRS, CDR2 YFSETQ, per germline. The CDR3 has 16 amino acids. With 1 base removed from V and 1 base from J, the gap between germline ends came to 11 bases. Study-wide results and limits: Clonality went up at the time of ibrutinib response, stayed stable in sustained remission, and later dropped back toward its baseline level at progression. Public clonotypes (which were uncommon) either contracted or remained stable on treatment.

The clonotype originates from a human donor with chronic lymphocytic leukemia. This chain uses TRBV5-1 with TRBJ2-2, with a weak D call TRBD1 (6 bases). The source was PBMCs, collected at disease progression, from a patient treated with ibrutinib. The CDR3 region has the DNA TGCGCCAGCAGCTTGCTTGGACAGATGAACACCGGGGAGCTGTTTTTT. Amino acid sequence: CASSLLGQMNTGELFF.